This record looks at one T cell receptor (beta chain) sequence and its context. Its antigen remains unknown. This record comes from a study of cytomegalovirus exposure and HLA in healthy donors. At the level of the study: Membership in the Caucasian-associated ancestry cluster was found for 75% to 85% of approximately 400 genotyped donors.

General study results and limits: When analyzed later, the rates of TCR association showed variation by HLA locus, with DRB1 the most and HLA-C the fewest. In a later analysis, HLA-associated TCR beta chains were more clonally expanded than equally common others.

The PCR used 60 Vbeta and 13 Jbeta primers. This table comes from immunoSEQ multiplex PCR, and its TCRdb copy is limited to in-frame clones, with some not included. The table shows 280,000 or so clones, with 80% to 90% occurring only once. Sequencing was done on a sample of PBMCs. This sequence originates from a woman between 18 and 29 years old in good health and CMV-seronegative.

This CDR3 reads CASSTGGGTDTQYF. In nucleotides, the CDR3 is TGTGCCAGCAGCACGGGGGGAGGCACAGATACGCAGTATTTT. V is TRBV7-3 and J is TRBJ2-3; the match to TRBD2 covers 7 bases. CDR1 SGHTA and CDR2 FQGTGA come from the germline V gene. This CDR3 contains 14 residues. The trim removed 5 bases at V and 1 base at J, leaving 3 bases unmatched.